This T cell receptor beta chain is drawn from a study of cytomegalovirus exposure and HLA in healthy donors. The study's findings and limits: High sensitivity and specificity were reportedly achieved when the classifier diagnosed cytomegalovirus status. The records held CMV serostatus as the only immune exposure information.

Of note for this clone: What it recognizes is unknown.

V dropped 0 bases and J dropped 1; count of bases not matched to a gene: 6. The length of the CDR3 is 19 residues. CDR1 is SGDLS, CDR2 YYNGEE, per germline. The PCR had 60 Vbeta and 13 Jbeta primers. The method was immunoSEQ multiplex PCR; TCRdb's version includes in-frame clones alone and lacks a portion of them. This listing includes roughly 190,000 clones. The sequenced material came from PBMCs. This sequence joins TRBV9 and TRBJ2-2, with 13 positions matching TRBD2. The sequence derives from a woman in her late teens or twenties in good health and CMV-seropositive. CDR3 coding DNA: TGTGCCAGCAGCGTAGGACTAGCGGGGGGACTATGGAACACCGGGGAGCTGTTTTTT. Translating it yields CASSVGLAGGLWNTGELFF.